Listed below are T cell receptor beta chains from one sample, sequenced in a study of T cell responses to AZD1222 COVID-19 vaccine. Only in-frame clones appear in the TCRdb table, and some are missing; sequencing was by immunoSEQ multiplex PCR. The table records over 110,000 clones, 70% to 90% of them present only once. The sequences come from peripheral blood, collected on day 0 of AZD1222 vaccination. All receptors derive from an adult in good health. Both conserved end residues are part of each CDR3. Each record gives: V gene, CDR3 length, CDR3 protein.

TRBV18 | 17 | CASSPTKGQGGDQPQHF
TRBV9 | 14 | CASSVRDRDTEAFF
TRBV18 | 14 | CASSPNPGVYEQYF
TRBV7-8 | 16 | CASSLGGTLIFYEQYF
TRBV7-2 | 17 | CASSLRARDYLSYEQYF
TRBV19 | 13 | CASSIGRGDTIYF
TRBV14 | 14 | CASSQFNRNYGYTF
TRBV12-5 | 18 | CASGLVLQQGGINYGYTF
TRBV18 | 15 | CASSPQGARDSPLHF
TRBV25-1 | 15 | CASSETQTRQETQYF
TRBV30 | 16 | CAWRGAGARGGTEAFF
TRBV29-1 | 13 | CSVEAYGSYGYTF
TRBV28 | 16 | CASSFVIGQLNEKLFF
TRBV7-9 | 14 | CASSSGTTLRPLHF
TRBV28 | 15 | CASRMGEGQYYEQYF
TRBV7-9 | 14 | CASSLDRLLDTQYF
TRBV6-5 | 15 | CASSLKDVINSPLHF
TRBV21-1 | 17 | CASSTPVGRQGAEEQYF
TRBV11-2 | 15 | CASSFRDTYTEKLFF
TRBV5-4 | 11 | CASSADRGYTF
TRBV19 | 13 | CASRWAGGTEAFF
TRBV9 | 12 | CASSPNEGEQYF
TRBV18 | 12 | CASSPPEDTQYF
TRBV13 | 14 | CASSLGGVNQPQHF
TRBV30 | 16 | CAIMRAQSQYQETQYF
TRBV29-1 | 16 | CSVDSVAGEFKETQYF
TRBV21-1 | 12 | CASSKVDEKLFF
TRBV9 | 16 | CASSEGPGLITDTQYF
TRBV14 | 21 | CASSLLPSGTSGRASQETQYF
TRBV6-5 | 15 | CASRGRTSGRNEQYF
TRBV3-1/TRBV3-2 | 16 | CASSQVGPKGGDGYTF
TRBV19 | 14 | CASMKGVANSPLHF